These 6 T cell receptor beta chains share one sample of origin, sequenced in a study of blood T cell repertoires in COVID-19. TCRdb's copy holds only in-frame clones and misses some; the assay was immunoSEQ multiplex PCR. The sample contains some 260,000 clones, approximately 88% of which appear only once. The sequenced material came from peripheral blood. The receptors come from a woman in her 70s with COVID-19, enrolled during active disease.

The chain has TRBV5-4 and TRBJ2-2; D unclear. The CDR3 extends over 16 amino acids. Germline CDR1 SGHNT, CDR2 YYREEE (reference sequence). V lost 0 bases and J lost 2, with 11 bases in between. CDR3 loop: CASSLGVTFNTGELFF. The CDR3 DNA is TGTGCCAGCAGCTTGGGGGTGACTTTTAACACCGGGGAGCTGTTTTTT.

The chain combines TRBV27 with TRBJ2-5, with 7 bases fitting TRBD1. CDR1 is MNHEY, CDR2 SMNVEV, per germline (reference sequence). This CDR3 comprises 14 residues. Trimming at V came to 9 bases and at J to 0 bases, leaving 7 bases not matched to a gene. The CDR3 bases are TGTGCCAGTGCTCAGACAGGGAACCAAGAGACCCAGTACTTC. This sequence encodes CASAQTGNQETQYF.

The chain combines TRBV5-6 with TRBJ2-7; 10 bases agree with TRBD2. Germline V lookup: CDR1 SGHDT, CDR2 YYEEEE. With 0 bases clipped from V and 9 bases from J, the junction kept 6 bases outside the gene matches. The CDR3 sequence is 14 residues long. This CDR3 reads CASSLVSSGSRQYF. CDR3 nucleotides: TGTGCCAGCAGCTTGGTGTCTAGCGGGAGTAGGCAGTACTTC.

The chain is built from TRBV19 and TRBJ2-2; 8 bases are a match to TRBD1. V trimming: 6 bases; J trimming: 3 bases; junction bases outside the gene matches: 6. The CDR3 extends over 15 amino acids. Germline CDR1 and CDR2: LNHDA and SQIVND (reference sequence). The CDR3 nucleotides read TGTGCCAGTAGCCCCAAGACAGGGGACACCGGGGAGCTGTTTTTT. It specifies CASSPKTGDTGELFF.

This rearrangement joins TRBV7-2 to TRBJ2-7; D may be TRBD1 (5 bases). The ends were cut back, 2 bases at V and 4 bases at J, with 12 bases in the middle. The germline CDR1 and CDR2 sequences are SGHTA and FQGNSA. The CDR3 length is 14 residues. CDR3 nucleotides: TGTGCCAGCAGCTTAAATCCAGGGATATACGAGCAGTACTTC. It yields the protein CASSLNPGIYEQYF.

The chain is built from TRBV2 and TRBJ1-3; TRBD1 matches 7 bases. From germline, CDR1 is SNHLY and CDR2 FYNNEI. V trimming: 7 bases; J trimming: 3 bases; junction bases outside the gene matches: 6. The CDR3 loop spans 14 amino acids. The CDR3 DNA reads as TGTGCCAGCAAACAGGGGACGGATGGAAACACCATATATTTT. It encodes CASKQGTDGNTIYF.